This T cell receptor (beta chain) was identified during a study of vaccination and CD4 T cells after COVID-19. In the study overall: Post-vaccination specimens were collected at a median of roughly 68 days following dose two (range 14 to 241). In culture, cells were exposed to overlapping spike peptides from SARS-CoV-2, HCoV-NL63, HCoV-OC43 and HCoV-229E.

The table lists this clonotype with a few counts. Its target is unknown. CDR1 SGHTA and CDR2 FQGNSA come from the germline V gene. Trimming removed 5 bases at V and 5 bases at J, with 6 bases between. The CDR3 loop spans 11 amino acids. An Oncomine TCR Beta short-read assay was used to sequence the DNA from cultured CD4+ T cells. A single record per CDR3 protein comes from TCRdb applying MiXCR to the PCR reads. The sample has roughly 14,000 distinct CDR3 sequences, approximately 40% seen once. Noted treatment: roughly 10-day PBMC culture with coronavirus spike peptide pools or control peptides (ViraFEST assay).

The genes are TRBV7-2 and TRBJ1-1; D not resolved. The origin of this receptor is a human donor with COVID-19. The material sequenced was cultured CD4+ T cells from blood. CDR3 DNA: TGTGCCAGCAGCCGTGAGACTGAAGCTTTCTTT. Encoded protein: CASSRETEAFF. Combining the CDR3 with reference TRBV7-2 and TRBJ1-1 gives the whole variable domain GAGVSQSPSNKVTEKGKDVELRCDPISGHTALYWYRQSLGQGLEFLIYFQGNSAPDKSGLPSDRFSAERTGGSVSTLTIQRTQQEDSAVYLCASSRETEAFFGQGTRLTVV.